The 14 T cell receptor beta chains given below trace back to one sample, sequenced in a study of CD8+CD57+ T cells in acquired aplastic anemia. Investigators profiled TCR beta VDJ and CDR3 from genomic DNA template. MiXCR, applied by TCRdb to the reads, yields one record per CDR3 protein. Of about 40,000 distinct CDR3 sequences listed, 65% to 70% were seen once; the top ten hold more than 20%. Sequencing was carried out using sorted CD4+, CD8+, or CD8+CD57+ T cells (not recorded which) from PBMCs. These TCRs come from a human donor in good health, serving as a control.

A remark on this clonotype: One junction end does not reproduce the germline sequence, and a read error may be involved. V usage is TRBV7-3 and J usage is TRBJ2-3, with 7 bases fitting TRBD1. The CDR3 length is 14 residues. The germline gives CDR1 SGHTA, CDR2 FQGTGA. The CDR3 is CAGSFGQGTDTQYF. CDR3 bases: TGTGCCGGCAGCTTTGGACAGGGCACAGATACGCAGTATTTT. The whole variable domain, remainder taken from reference TRBV7-3 and TRBJ2-3, is GAGVSQTPSNKVTEKGKYVELRCDPISGHTALYWYRQSLGQGPEFLIYFQGTGAADDSGLPNDRFFAVRPEGSVSTLKIQRTERGDSAVYLCAGSFGQGTDTQYFGPGTRLTVL.

The V and J genes are TRBV25-1 and TRBJ1-1; D remains ambiguous. Germline CDR1 reads MGHDK; CDR2 reads SYGVNS. Deletions cut 7 bases from V and 1 base from J, with 13 bases between. The CDR3 runs 14 residues. The CDR3 loop is CASTRTSGNTEAFF. The DNA for the CDR3 is TGTGCCAGCACCAGAACGTCAGGGAACACTGAAGCTTTCTTT.

This clonotype appeared many times. The chain uses TRBV28 and TRBJ2-1; 11 nucleotides align to TRBD2. Trimming cost V 5 bases and J 9 bases; bases outside gene matches: 9. The length of the CDR3 is 15 residues. Germline V gene sequence: CDR1 MDHEN, CDR2 SYDVKM. CDR3 nucleotides: TGTGCCAGCAGTATGCTAGCGGGGGGTCCCCTTGAGCAGTTCTTC. Protein sequence: CASSMLAGGPLEQFF.

The chain has TRBV24-1 and TRBJ2-5, with D unresolved. The CDR3 spans 14 residues. The germline V gene encodes CDR1 KGHDR and CDR2 SFDVKD. V lost 1 base, J lost 4 bases, and 9 bases lay in between. CDR3 sequence: CATSDFSTGETQYF. The CDR3 coding sequence is TGTGCCACCAGTGATTTCAGCACTGGAGAGACCCAGTACTTC.

J is TRBJ2-7 and V is TRBV15; tentative D call: TRBD2 (5 bases). CDR3 length: 13 amino acids. V was shortened by 11 bases and J by 5 bases, with 19 bases between the two germline ends. CDR1 is LNHNV and CDR2 is YYDKDF in the germline V gene (reference sequence). For the CDR3, the DNA is TGTGCCTATCAGCGGAGGATTTGGGACGAGCAGTACTTC. As protein: CAYQRRIWDEQYF.

The V and J genes are TRBV20-1 and TRBJ2-4; D remains unclear. Trimming took off 0 bases at V and 7 bases at J, with 4 bases between the two ends. The CDR3 contains 11 residues. The germline V gene has CDR1 DFQATT and CDR2 SNEGSKA (reference sequence). This CDR3 reads CSARDRNIQYF. The CDR3 bases are TGCAGTGCTAGAGATAGGAACATTCAGTACTTC.

The rearrangement joins TRBV7-2 to TRBJ1-1; D might be TRBD1 (5 bases). Germline V gene sequence: CDR1 SGHTA, CDR2 FQGNSA. The CDR3 extends over 13 amino acids. With 2 bases removed from V and 3 bases from J, the gap between germline ends came to 7 bases. As DNA, the CDR3 is TGTGCCAGCAGCTTACAACAGGACACTGAAGCTTTCTTT. It translates to CASSLQQDTEAFF.

The chain links TRBV11-2 to TRBJ2-7, with 9 bases fitting TRBD1. The CDR3 is 17 residues long. Per the germline V gene, CDR1 is SGHAT and CDR2 is FQNNGV. With 7 bases clipped from V and 1 base from J, the junction kept 14 bases outside the gene matches. The CDR3, as DNA: TGTGCCAGCACCCTCACAGGGGGCGCCTTCACGTCCTACGAGCAGTACTTC. This translates into CASTLTGGAFTSYEQYF.

The rearrangement links TRBV4-2 to TRBJ2-1; 10 nucleotides line up with TRBD2. The J segment lost 6 bases and the V segment lost 7 bases, leaving 15 bases of the junction unmatched. CDR1 LGHNA and CDR2 YNFKEQ come from the germline V gene. The CDR3 is 17 residues long. DNA of the CDR3: TGTGCCAGCACTACATGGGATGGGCTAGCGGGAGCCAATGAGCAGTTCTTC. It encodes CASTTWDGLAGANEQFF.

The chain has TRBV5-6 and TRBJ1-6, with TRBD1 as a possible D gene (5 bases). The germline V and J ends were trimmed by 3 bases and 8 bases, with 12 bases remaining between them. The CDR3 has 14 residues. Germline V lookup: CDR1 SGHDT, CDR2 YYEEEE. The CDR3 DNA follows: TGTGCCAGCAGCTGGGGGGATCGGTATTCACCCCTCCACTTT. Amino acid sequence: CASSWGDRYSPLHF. The entire variable domain, with the rest obtained from reference TRBV5-6 and TRBJ1-6, is as follows: DAGVTQSPTHLIKTRGQQVTLRCSPKSGHDTVSWYQQALGQGPQFIFQYYEEEERQRGNFPDRFSGHQFPNYSSELNVNALLLGDSALYLCASSWGDRYSPLHFGNGTRLTVT.

J is TRBJ1-3 and V is TRBV5-1; weak D call: TRBD1 (6 bases). Trimming took off 7 bases at V and 2 bases at J, with 10 bases between the two ends. CDR3 length: 13 residues. CDR1 and CDR2 (germline): SGHRS, YFSETQ. The CDR3, as DNA: TGCGCCAGCTCCGGGGGGCCTGGAAACACCATATATTTT. This sequence encodes CASSGGPGNTIYF.

The chain links TRBV19 to TRBJ1-2; D uncertain. The length of the CDR3 is 13 residues. Looked up from germline, CDR1 is LNHDA and CDR2 is SQIVND (reference sequence). Trimming shortened V by 5 bases and J by 2 bases, and 9 bases separated the two germline ends. Here the CDR3 DNA reads TGTGCCAGTAGTGAAGCCCCAAACTATGGCTACACCTTC. Amino acid sequence: CASSEAPNYGYTF.

The rearrangement links TRBV19 to TRBJ2-2, with D unclear. Germline V CDR1 and CDR2: LNHDA, SQIVND (reference sequence). The CDR3 is made up of 13 amino acids. The V end lost 3 bases, the J end lost 7 bases, and 9 bases lay between the germline ends. The CDR3 is CASSIGAYGELFF. The CDR3 nucleotides are TGTGCCAGTAGTATTGGAGCTTACGGGGAGCTGTTTTTT.

This sequence joins TRBV24-1 and TRBJ2-7, with 7 bases aligning to TRBD1. In germline, CDR1 is KGHDR, CDR2 SFDVKD. The CDR3 consists of 12 residues. With V trimmed by 4 bases and J by 5 bases, 1 base remained unmatched. CDR3 sequence: CATSETGDEQYF. Written as DNA, the CDR3 is TGTGCCACCAGTGAAACAGGGGACGAGCAGTACTTC.